This T cell receptor (beta chain) appears in the sequencing data of a study of human T cells and chemical hapten exposure. Germline CDR1 and CDR2: MGHDK and SYGVNS. The ends were cut back, 4 bases at V and 4 bases at J, with 10 bases in the middle. This CDR3 region has 13 residues. This clonotype was found many times. Its antigen is not known. As to time point: pre-sensitization, week 0. Documented treatment: therapeutic diphenylcyclopropenone sensitization with weekly scalp DPC. Study-level findings and limits: Those TCRs sitting above 1 in 1000 frequency stayed the same with DPC sensitization. Versus controls, expanded TCRs had significantly more large CDR3 similarity clusters.

TCRdb redid the calling of the RACE reads with MiXCR, one entry per CDR3 protein. The sample has roughly 100,000 distinct CDR3 sequences; less than 14% are singletons. The chain has TRBV25-1 and TRBJ1-2, with D hard to call. This TCR was recovered from an older woman with alopecia areata. Some clones in this sample may be carry-over from other donors' samples. This material consisted of whole blood, taken in connection with sensitization to the hapten diphenylcyclopropenone (DPC). The CDR3 sequence is CASSADLTYGYTF. The CDR3 nucleotides are TGTGCCAGCAGTGCGGATCTGACCTATGGCTACACCTTC.